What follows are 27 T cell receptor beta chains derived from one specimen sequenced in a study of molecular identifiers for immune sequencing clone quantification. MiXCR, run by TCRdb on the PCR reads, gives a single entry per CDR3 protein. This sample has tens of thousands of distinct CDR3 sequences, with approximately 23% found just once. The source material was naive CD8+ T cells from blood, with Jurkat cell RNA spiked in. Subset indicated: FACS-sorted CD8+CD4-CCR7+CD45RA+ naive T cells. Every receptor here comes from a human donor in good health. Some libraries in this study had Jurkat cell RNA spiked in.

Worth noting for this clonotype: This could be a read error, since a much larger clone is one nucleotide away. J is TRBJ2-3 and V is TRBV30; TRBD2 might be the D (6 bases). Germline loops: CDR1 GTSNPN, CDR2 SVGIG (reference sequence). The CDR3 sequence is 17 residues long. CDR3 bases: TGTGCCTGGAGTGTTAGTGGAGGGCCGGCCATCACAGATACGCGGTATTTT. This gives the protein CAWSVSGGPAITDTRYF.

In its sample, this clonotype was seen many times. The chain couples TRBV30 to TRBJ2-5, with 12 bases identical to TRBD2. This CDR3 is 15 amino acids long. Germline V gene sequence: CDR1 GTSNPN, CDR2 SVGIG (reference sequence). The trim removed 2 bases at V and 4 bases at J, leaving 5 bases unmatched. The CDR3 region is CAWSPLAGGRETQYF. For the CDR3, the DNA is TGTGCCTGGAGTCCTCTAGCGGGAGGGCGAGAGACCCAGTACTTC.

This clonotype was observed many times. CDR3 region: CSANTGDQPQHF. In DNA, the CDR3 is TGCAGCGCTAACACCGGCGATCAGCCCCAGCATTTT. The chain recombines TRBV29-1 with TRBJ1-5; D ambiguous. This CDR3 spans 12 amino acids. Germline V lookup: CDR1 SQVTM, CDR2 ANQGSEA. The V end lost 7 bases, the J end lost 5 bases, and 12 bases lay between the germline ends.

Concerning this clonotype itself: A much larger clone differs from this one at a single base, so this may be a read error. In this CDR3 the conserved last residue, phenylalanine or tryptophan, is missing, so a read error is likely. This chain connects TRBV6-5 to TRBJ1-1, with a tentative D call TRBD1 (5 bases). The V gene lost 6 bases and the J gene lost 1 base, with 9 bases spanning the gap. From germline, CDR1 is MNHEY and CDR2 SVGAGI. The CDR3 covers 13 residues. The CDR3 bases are TGTGCCAGCAGAACGGACACGAACACTGAAGCTTTCTCT. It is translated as CASRTDTNTEAFS.

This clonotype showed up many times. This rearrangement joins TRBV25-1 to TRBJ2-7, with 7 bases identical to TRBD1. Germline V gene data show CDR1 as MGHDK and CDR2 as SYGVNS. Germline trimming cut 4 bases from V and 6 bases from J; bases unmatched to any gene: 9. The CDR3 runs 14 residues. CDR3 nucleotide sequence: TGTGCCAGCAGTGGAGGACTGCCAGGGGGCGAGCAGTACTTC. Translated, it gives CASSGGLPGGEQYF.

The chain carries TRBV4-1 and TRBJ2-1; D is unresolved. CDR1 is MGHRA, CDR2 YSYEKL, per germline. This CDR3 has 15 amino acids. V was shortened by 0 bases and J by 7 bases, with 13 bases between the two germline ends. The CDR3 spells CASSQEPHVSNEQFF. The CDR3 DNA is TGCGCCAGCAGCCAAGAACCCCACGTCAGTAATGAGCAGTTCTTC.

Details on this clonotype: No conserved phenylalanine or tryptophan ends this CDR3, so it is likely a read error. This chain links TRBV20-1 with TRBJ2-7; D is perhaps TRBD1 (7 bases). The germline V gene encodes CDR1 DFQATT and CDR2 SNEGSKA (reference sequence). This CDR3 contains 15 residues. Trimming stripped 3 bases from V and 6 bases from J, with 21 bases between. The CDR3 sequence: CSARKKQGRFSEQYY. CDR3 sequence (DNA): TGCAGTGCTAGGAAAAAACAGGGGAGGTTTTCCGAGCAGTACTAC.

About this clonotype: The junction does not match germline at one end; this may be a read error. The CDR3 bases are TGTGCCAGCAGCCCTGAAGCAGGAGCGGAGCGAAATGAGCGGTTCTTC. Translated, it gives CASSPEAGAERNERFF. This rearrangement joins TRBV13 to TRBJ2-1, with D tentatively TRBD2 (5 bases). This CDR3 comprises 16 residues. Germline CDR1 is PRHDT and CDR2 is FYEKMQ (reference sequence).

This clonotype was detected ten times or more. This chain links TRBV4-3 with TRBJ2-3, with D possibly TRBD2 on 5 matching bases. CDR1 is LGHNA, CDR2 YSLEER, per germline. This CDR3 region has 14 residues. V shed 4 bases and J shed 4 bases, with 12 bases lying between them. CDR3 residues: CASSPALRADTQYF. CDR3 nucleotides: TGCGCCAGCAGCCCCGCCCTGAGGGCAGATACGCAGTATTTT.

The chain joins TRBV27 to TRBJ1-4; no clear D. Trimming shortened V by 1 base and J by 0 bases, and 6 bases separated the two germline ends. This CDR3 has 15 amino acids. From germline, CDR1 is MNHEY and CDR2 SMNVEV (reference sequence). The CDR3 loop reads CASSLLGATNEKLFF. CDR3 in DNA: TGTGCCAGCAGTTTATTGGGTGCAACTAATGAAAAACTGTTTTTT.

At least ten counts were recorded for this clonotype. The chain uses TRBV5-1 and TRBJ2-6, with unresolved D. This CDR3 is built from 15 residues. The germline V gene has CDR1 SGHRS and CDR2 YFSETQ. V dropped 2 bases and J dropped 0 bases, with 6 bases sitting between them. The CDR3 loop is CASSFRPSGANVLTF. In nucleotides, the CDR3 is TGCGCCAGCAGCTTCCGACCCTCTGGGGCCAACGTCCTGACTTTC.

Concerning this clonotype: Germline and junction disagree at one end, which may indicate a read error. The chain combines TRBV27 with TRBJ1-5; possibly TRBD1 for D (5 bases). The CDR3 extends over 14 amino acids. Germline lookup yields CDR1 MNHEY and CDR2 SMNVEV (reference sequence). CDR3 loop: CASGLLGGNQPQHF. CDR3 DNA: TGTGCCAGCGGTTTATTGGGGGGCAATCAGCCCCAGCATTTT.

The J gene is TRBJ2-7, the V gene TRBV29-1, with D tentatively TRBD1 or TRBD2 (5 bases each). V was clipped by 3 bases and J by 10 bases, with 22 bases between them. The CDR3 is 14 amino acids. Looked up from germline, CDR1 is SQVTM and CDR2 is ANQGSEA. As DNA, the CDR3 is TGCAGCGTTGAGAGGAGGCAGGGACGGTACCACCAGTACTTC. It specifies CSVERRQGRYHQYF.

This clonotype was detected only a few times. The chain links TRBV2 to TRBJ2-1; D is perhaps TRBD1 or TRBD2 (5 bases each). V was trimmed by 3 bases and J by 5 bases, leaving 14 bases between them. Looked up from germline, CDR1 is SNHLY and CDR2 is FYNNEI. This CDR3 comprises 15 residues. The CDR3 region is CASSDYGGVNNEQFF. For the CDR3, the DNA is TGTGCCAGCAGTGATTATGGGGGTGTTAACAATGAGCAGTTCTTC.

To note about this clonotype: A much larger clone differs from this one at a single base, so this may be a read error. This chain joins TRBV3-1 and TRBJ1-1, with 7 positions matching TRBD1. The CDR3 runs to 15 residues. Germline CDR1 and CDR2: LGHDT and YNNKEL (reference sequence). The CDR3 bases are TGTGCCGGCAGCCCTTGGACAGGAATGAACACTGAAGCTTTCTTT. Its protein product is CAGSPWTGMNTEAFF.

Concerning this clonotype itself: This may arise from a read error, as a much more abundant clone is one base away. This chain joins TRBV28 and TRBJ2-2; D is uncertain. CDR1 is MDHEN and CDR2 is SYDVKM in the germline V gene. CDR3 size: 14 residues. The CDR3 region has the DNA TGTGCCAGCAGTTTAAGCAGGAACACCGTGGAGCTGTTTTTT. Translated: CASSLSRNTVELFF.

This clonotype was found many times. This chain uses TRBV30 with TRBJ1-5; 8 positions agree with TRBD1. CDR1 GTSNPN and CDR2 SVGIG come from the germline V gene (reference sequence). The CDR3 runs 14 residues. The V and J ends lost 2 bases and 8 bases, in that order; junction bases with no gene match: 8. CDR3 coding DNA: TGTGCCTGGAGTATGACAGGGGCCCAGGAGCCCCAGCATTTT. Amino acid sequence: CAWSMTGAQEPQHF.

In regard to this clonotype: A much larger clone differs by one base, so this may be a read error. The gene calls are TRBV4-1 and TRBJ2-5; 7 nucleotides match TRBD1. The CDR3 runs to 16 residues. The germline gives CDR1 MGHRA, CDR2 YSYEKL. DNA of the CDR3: TGCGCCAGCAGCCAACCCTGGGACAGAGTCCAAGAGACCCCGTACTTC. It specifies CASSQPWDRVQETPYF.

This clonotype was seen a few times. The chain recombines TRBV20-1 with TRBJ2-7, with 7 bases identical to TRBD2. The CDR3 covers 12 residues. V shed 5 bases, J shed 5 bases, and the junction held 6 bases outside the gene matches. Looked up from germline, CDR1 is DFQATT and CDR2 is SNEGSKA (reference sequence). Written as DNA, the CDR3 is TGCAGTGCTGCGGGGGAACTTGACGAGCAGTACTTC. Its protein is CSAAGELDEQYF.

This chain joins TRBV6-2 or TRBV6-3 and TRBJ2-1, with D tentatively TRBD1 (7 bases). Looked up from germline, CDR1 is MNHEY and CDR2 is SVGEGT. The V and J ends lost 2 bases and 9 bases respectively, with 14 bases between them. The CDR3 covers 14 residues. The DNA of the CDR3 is TGTGCCAGCAGTTACGTCGACAGGGAGGTTGAGCAGTTCTTC. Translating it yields CASSYVDREVEQFF.

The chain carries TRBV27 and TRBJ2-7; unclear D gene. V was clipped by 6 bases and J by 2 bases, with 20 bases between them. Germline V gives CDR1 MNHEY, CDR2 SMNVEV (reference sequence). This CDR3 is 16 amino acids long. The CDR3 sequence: CASRGWTGEAPYEQYF. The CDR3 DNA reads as TGTGCCAGCAGGGGGTGGACGGGCGAAGCTCCCTACGAGCAGTACTTC.

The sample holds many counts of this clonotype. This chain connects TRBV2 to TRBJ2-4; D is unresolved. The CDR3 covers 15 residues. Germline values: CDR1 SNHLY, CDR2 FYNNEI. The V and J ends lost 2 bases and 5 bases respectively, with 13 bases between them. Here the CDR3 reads CASSESAAAQNIQYF. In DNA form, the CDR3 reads TGTGCCAGCAGTGAATCGGCGGCAGCTCAAAACATTCAGTACTTC.

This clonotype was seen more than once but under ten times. The CDR3 nucleotides are TGTGCCAGCAGGGGACAGAGCTCTGGAAACACCATATATTTT. It yields the protein CASRGQSSGNTIYF. The rearrangement uses TRBV6-1 and TRBJ1-3; 7 nucleotides align to TRBD1. V lost 6 bases to trimming and J lost 0 bases; unmatched junction nucleotides: 2. Germline V gene data show CDR1 as MNHNS and CDR2 as SASEGT. The CDR3 has 14 residues.

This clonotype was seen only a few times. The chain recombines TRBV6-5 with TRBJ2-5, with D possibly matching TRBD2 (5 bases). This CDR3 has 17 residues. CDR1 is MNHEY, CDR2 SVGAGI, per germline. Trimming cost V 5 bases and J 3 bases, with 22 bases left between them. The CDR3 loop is CASSARPYDLGEETQYF. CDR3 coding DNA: TGTGCCAGCAGTGCCCGCCCTTATGACCTCGGGGAAGAGACCCAGTACTTC.

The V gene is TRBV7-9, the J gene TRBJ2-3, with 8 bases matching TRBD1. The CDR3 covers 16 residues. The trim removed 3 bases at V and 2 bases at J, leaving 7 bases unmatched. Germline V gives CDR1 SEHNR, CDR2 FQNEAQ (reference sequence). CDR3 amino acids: CASSFGRTGTTDTQYF. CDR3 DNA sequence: TGTGCCAGCAGCTTTGGTAGGACAGGGACCACAGATACGCAGTATTTT. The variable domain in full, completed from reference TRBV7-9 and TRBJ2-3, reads DTGVSQNPRHKITKRGQNVTFRCDPISEHNRLYWYRQTLGQGPEFLTYFQNEAQLEKSRLLSDRFSAERPKGSFSTLEIQRTEQGDSAMYLCASSFGRTGTTDTQYFGPGTRLTVL.

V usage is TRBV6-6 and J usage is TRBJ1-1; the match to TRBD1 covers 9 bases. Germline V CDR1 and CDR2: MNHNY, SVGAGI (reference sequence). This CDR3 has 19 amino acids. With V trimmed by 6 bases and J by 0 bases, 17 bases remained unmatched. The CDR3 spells CASSSGTGNAGDMNTEAFF. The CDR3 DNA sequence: TGTGCCAGCAGCTCCGGGACAGGGAACGCGGGGGACATGAACACTGAAGCTTTCTTT.

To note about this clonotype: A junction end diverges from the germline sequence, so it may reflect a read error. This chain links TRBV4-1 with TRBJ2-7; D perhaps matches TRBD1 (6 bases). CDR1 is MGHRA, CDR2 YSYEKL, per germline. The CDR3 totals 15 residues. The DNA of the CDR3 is TGCGCCAGCCGCCAGTCGACAGGTTTTACGTACGAGCAGTACTTC. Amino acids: CASRQSTGFTYEQYF.